This T cell receptor beta chain comes out of a study of T cells in Graves' hyperthyroidism and ophthalmopathy. Study context: Before any treatment, at initial diagnosis, peripheral blood was collected.

Absent ophthalmopathy progression within 18 months defined stable Graves' hyperthyroidism. In patients aged 18 to 65, hyperthyroidism was newly diagnosed, with duration under 2 months. General study results and limits: Expanded thyroid clonotypes (above 0.001) were mostly also found in blood.

RNA transcripts were the template for amplifying TCR beta CDR3 regions. TCR CDR3 regions were first amplified by RT-PCR with HTBI primers. TCRdb re-called the multiplex PCR reads through MiXCR, storing one row per CDR3 protein. Among approximately 420,000 distinct CDR3 sequences listed, roughly 15% were seen once. The CDR3 loop spans 17 amino acids. The germline CDR1 and CDR2 sequences are SEHNR and FQNEAQ (reference sequence). V was trimmed by 2 bases and J by 0 bases, leaving 11 bases between them. As to this clonotype: Its antigen is unknown.

This receptor was identified in a woman aged 18-29 years with Graves' hyperthyroidism. Input material: blood. V gene TRBV7-9 combines with J gene TRBJ2-6; D remains unclear. The CDR3 bases are TGTGCCAGCAGCTTAAAGGGTCGAAGCTCTGGGGCCAACGTCCTGACTTTC. Translating gives CASSLKGRSSGANVLTF. The whole variable domain, remainder taken from reference TRBV7-9 and TRBJ2-6, is DTGVSQNPRHKITKRGQNVTFRCDPISEHNRLYWYRQTLGQGPEFLTYFQNEAQLEKSRLLSDRFSAERPKGSFSTLEIQRTEQGDSAMYLCASSLKGRSSGANVLTFGAGSRLTVL.